This T cell receptor (beta chain) derives from a study of CD8 T cells in Susac syndrome. The RNA input was roughly 0.45 to 1 ug, and it was reverse transcribed with random hexamers. TCRdb reanalysed the immunoSEQ multiplex PCR reads using MiXCR and keeps one entry per CDR3 protein. The sample lists 75,000 to 95,000 distinct CDR3 sequences, about 96% occurring once. TCR beta sequencing covered blood CD8+ and CD4+ T cells. Diagnostic criteria defined recently for definite or probable disease were met by the Susac syndrome patients. The CDR3 totals 17 residues. Germline V lookup: CDR1 MNHEY, CDR2 SVGAGI. Trimming cost V 2 bases and J 1 base, with 12 bases left between them.

The receptor comes from a human donor with Susac syndrome. The rearrangement joins TRBV6-5 to TRBJ2-6; D is ambiguous. Material for sequencing was CD8+ T cells from PBMCs. The CDR3: CASSYSTDGSGANVLTF. DNA for the CDR3: TGTGCCAGCAGTTACAGCACCGACGGGTCTGGGGCCAACGTCCTGACTTTC.